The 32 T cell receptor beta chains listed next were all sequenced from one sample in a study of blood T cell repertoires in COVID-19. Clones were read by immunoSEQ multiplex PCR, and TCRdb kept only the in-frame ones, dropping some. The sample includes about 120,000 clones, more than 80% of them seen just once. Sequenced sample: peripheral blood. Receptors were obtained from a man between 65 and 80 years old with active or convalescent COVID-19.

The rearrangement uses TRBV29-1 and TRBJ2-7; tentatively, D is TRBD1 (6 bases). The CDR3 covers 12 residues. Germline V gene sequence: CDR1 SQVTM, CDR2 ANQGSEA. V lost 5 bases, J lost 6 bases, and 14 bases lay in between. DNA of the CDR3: TGCAGCGTTCTTCGGGACACTGCCGAGCAGTACTTC. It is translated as CSVLRDTAEQYF.

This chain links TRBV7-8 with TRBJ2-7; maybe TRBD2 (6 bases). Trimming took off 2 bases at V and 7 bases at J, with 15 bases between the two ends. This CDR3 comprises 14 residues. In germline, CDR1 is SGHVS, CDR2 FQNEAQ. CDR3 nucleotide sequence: TGTGCCAGCAGCTTATGGCGGGACTCTGAGGAGCAGTACTTC. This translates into CASSLWRDSEEQYF.

CDR3 nucleotide sequence: TGCGCCAGCGCCGGGACAACTTCTAATGAAAAACTGTTTTTT. Translated: CASAGTTSNEKLFF. The chain couples TRBV5-1 to TRBJ1-4; D is perhaps TRBD1 (6 bases). The ends were cut back, 7 bases at V and 3 bases at J, with 13 bases in the middle. The germline gives CDR1 SGHRS, CDR2 YFSETQ. The CDR3 extends over 14 amino acids.

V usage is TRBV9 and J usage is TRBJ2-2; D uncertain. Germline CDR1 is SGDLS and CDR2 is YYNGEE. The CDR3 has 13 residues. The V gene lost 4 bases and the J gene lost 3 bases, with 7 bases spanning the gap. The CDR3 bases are TGTGCCAGCAGCTCCCAGGACACCGGGGAGCTGTTTTTT. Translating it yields CASSSQDTGELFF.

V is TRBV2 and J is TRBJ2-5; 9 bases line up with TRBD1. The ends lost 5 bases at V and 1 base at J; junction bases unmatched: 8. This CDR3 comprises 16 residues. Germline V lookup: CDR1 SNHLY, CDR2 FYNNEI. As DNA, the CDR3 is TGTGCCAGCAGTCCTTGGGACAGGGCTAGCCAAGAGACCCAGTACTTC. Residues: CASSPWDRASQETQYF.

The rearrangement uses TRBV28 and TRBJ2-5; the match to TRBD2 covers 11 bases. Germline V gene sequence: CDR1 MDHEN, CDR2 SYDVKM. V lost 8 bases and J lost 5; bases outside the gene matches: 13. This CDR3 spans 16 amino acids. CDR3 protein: CASVGRVLAGVETQYF. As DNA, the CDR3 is TGTGCCAGCGTCGGCCGGGTACTAGCGGGAGTCGAGACCCAGTACTTC.

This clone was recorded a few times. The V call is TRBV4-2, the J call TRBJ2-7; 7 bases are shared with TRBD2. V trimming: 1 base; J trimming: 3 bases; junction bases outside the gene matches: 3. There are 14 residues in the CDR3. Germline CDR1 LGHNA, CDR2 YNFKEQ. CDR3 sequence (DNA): TGTGCCAGCAGCCAAGTATTAGCGGGCTACGAGCAGTACTTC. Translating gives CASSQVLAGYEQYF.

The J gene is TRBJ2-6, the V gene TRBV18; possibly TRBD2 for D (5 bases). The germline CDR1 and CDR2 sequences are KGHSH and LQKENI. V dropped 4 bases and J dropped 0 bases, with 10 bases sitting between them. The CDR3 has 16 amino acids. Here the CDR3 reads CASSRTGISGANVLTF. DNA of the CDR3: TGTGCCAGCTCACGCACCGGGATCTCTGGGGCCAACGTCCTGACTTTC.

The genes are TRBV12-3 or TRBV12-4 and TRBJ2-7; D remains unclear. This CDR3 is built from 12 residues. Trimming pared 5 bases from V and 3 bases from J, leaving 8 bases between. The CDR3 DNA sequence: TGTGCCAGCAGTCCCCAGATCTACGAGCAGTACTTC. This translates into CASSPQIYEQYF.

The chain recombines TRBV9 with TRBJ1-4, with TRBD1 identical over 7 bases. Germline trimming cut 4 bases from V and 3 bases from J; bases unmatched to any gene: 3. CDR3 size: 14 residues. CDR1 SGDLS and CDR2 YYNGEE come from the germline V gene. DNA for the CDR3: TGTGCCAGCAGCCGGGACAGCTCTAATGAAAAACTGTTTTTT. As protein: CASSRDSSNEKLFF.

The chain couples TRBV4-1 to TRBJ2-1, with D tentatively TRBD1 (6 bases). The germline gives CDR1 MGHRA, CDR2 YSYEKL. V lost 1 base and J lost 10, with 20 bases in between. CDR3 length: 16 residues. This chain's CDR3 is CASSQGYGTQGTEQFF. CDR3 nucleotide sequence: TGCGCCAGCAGCCAAGGTTATGGGACACAAGGGACGGAGCAGTTCTTC.

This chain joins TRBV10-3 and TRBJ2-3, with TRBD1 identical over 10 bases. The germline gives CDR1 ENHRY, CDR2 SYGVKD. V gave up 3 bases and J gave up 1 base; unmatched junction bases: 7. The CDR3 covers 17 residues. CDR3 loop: CAISELFGTGGTDTQYF. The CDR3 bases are TGTGCCATCAGTGAACTTTTCGGGACAGGGGGCACAGATACGCAGTATTTT.

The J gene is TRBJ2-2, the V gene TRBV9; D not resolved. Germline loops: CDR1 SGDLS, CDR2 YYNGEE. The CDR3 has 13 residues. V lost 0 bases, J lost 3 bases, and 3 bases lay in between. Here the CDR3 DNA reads TGTGCCAGCAGCGTAGCTCACACCGGGGAGCTGTTTTTT. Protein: CASSVAHTGELFF.

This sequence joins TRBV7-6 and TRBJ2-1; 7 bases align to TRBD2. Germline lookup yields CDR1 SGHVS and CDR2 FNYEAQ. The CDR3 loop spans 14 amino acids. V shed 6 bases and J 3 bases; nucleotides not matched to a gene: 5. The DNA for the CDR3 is TGTGCCAGCAGGCGGGAGTATGGCTACAATGAGCAGTTCTTC. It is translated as CASRREYGYNEQFF.

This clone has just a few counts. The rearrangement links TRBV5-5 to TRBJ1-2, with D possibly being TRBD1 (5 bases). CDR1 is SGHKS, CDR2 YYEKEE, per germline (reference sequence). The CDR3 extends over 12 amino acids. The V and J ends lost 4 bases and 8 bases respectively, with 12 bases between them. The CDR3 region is CASSVGDFGYTF. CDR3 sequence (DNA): TGTGCCAGCAGCGTTGGGGACTTCGGCTACACCTTC. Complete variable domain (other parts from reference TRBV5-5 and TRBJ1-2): DAGVTQSPTHLIKTRGQQVTLRCSPISGHKSVSWYQQVLGQGPQFIFQYYEKEERGRGNFPDRFSARQFPNYSSELNVNALLLGDSALYLCASSVGDFGYTFGSGTRLTVV.

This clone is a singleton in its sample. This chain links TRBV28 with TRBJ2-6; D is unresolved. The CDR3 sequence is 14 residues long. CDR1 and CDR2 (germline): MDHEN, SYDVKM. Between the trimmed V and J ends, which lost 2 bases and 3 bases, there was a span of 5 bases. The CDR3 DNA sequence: TGTGCCAGCAGTTTACCAGATGGGGCCAACGTCCTGACTTTC. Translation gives CASSLPDGANVLTF.

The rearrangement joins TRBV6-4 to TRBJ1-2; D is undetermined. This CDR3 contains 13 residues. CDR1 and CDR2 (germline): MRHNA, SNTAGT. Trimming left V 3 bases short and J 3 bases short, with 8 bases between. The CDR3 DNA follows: TGTGCCAGCAGTGATGGGCAGTACTATGGCTACACCTTC. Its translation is CASSDGQYYGYTF.

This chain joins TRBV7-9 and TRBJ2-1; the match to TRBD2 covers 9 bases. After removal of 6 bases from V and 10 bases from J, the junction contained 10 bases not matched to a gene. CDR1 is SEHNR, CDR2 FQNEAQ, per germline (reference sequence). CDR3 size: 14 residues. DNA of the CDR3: TGTGCCAGCAGTCTTAGCGGGAGAGGGCCCGAGCAGTTCTTC. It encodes CASSLSGRGPEQFF.

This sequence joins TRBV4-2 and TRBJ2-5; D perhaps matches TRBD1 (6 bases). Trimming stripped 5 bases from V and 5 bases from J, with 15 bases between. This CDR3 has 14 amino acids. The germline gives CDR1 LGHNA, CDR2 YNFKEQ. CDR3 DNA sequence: TGTGCCAGCAGCGCCAAAGGGGGTTTGGAGACCCAGTACTTC. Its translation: CASSAKGGLETQYF.

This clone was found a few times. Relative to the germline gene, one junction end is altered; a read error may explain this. The CDR3 here is CASKLREWGDTQYF. In nucleotides, the CDR3 is TGTGCGAGCAAGCTGCGGGAGTGGGGAGATACGCAGTATTTT. This chain uses TRBV2 with TRBJ2-3; 7 bases align to TRBD2. CDR3 length: 14 amino acids. The germline gives CDR1 SNHLY, CDR2 FYNNEI.

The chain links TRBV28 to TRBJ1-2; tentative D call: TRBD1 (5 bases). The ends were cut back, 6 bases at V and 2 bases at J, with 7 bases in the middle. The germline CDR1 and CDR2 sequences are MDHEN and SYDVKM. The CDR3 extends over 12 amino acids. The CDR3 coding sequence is TGTGCCAGCAGAGCAGGGAACTATGGCTACACCTTC. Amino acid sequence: CASRAGNYGYTF.

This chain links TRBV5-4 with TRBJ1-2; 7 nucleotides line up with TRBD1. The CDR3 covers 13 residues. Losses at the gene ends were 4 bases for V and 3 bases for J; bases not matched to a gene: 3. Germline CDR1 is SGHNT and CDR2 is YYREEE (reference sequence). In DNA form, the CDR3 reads TGTGCCAGCAGCCACGGGACAGACTATGGCTACACCTTC. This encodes CASSHGTDYGYTF.

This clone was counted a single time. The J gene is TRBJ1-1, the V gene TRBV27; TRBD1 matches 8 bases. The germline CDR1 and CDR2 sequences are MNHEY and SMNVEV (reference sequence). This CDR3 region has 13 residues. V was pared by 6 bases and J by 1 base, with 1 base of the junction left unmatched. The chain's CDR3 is CASRGTGNTEAFF. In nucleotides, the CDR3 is TGTGCCAGCAGAGGGACAGGGAACACTGAAGCTTTCTTT.

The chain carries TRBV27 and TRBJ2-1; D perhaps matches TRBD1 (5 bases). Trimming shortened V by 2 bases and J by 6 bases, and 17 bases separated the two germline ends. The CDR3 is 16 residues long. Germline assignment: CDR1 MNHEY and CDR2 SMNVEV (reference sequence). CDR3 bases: TGTGCCAGCAGTTTACGACCCGTTGTAGGGGTCAATGAGCAGTTCTTC. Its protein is CASSLRPVVGVNEQFF.

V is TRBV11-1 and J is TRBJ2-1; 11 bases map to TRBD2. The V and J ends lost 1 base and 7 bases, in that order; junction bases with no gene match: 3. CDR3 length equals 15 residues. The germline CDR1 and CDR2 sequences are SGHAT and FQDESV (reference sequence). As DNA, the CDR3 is TGTGCCAGCAGCTTAGAGACTAGCGGGAAAAATGAGCAGTTCTTC. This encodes CASSLETSGKNEQFF.

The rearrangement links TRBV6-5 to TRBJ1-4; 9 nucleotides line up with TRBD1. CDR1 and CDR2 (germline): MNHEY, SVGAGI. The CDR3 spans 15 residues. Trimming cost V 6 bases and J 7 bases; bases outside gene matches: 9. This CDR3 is CASRGMTGGSEKLFF. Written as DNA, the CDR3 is TGTGCCAGCAGGGGGATGACAGGGGGGTCTGAAAAACTGTTTTTT.

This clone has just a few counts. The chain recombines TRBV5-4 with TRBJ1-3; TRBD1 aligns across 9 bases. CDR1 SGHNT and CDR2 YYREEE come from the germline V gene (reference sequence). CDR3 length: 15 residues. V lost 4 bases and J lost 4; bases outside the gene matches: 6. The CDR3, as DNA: TGTGCCAGCAGCCGCGGGACAGGGAGCGGAAACACCATATATTTT. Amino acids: CASSRGTGSGNTIYF.

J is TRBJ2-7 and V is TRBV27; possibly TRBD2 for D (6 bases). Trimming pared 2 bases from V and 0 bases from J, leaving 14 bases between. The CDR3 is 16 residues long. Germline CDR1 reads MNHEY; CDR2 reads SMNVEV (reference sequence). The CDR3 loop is CASSLIAGRSSYEQYF. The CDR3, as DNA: TGTGCCAGCAGTTTAATAGCAGGGAGGAGCTCCTACGAGCAGTACTTC.

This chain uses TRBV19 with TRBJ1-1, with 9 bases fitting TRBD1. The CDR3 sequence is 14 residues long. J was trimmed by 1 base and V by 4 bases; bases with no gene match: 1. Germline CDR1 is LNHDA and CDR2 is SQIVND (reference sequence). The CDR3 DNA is TGTGCCAGTAGTAAGGGACAGGGGAACACTGAAGCTTTCTTT. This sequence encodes CASSKGQGNTEAFF.

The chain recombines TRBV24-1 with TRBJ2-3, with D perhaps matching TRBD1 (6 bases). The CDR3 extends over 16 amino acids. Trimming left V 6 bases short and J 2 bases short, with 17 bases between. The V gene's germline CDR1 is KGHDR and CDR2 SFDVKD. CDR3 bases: TGTGCCACCAGTACACTACAGGGATCTTTCACAGATACGCAGTATTTT. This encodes CATSTLQGSFTDTQYF.

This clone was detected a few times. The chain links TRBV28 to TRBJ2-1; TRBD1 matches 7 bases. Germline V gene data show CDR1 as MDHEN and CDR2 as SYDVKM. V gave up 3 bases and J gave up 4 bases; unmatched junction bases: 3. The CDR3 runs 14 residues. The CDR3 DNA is TGTGCCAGCAGTTTTGTGACAGGGTACAATGAGCAGTTCTTC. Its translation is CASSFVTGYNEQFF.

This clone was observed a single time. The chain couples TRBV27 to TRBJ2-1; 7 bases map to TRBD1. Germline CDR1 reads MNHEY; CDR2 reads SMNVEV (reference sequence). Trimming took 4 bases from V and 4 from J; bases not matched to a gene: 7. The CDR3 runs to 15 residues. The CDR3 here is CASSSNPDRYNEQFF. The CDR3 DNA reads TGTGCCAGCAGTTCAAACCCGGACAGGTACAATGAGCAGTTCTTC.